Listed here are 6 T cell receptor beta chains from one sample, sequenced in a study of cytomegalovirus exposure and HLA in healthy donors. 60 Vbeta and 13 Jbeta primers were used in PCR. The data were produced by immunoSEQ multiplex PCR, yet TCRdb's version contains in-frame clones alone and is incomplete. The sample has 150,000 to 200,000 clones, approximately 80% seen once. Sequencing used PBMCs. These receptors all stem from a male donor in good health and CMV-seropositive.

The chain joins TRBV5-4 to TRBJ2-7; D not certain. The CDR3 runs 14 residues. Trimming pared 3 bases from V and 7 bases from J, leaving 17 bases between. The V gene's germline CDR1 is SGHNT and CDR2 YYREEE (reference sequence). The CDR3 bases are TGTGCCAGCAGCTCCTCTTTACTCGGTTGGGAGCAGTACTTC. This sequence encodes CASSSSLLGWEQYF.

The CDR3 region is CASSPADRGSYEQYF. Written as DNA, the CDR3 is TGTGCCAGCAGCCCTGCGGACAGGGGATCCTACGAGCAGTACTTC. The chain employs TRBV25-1 and TRBJ2-7; 9 nucleotides align to TRBD1. CDR3 size: 15 residues. After removal of 6 bases from V and 1 base from J, the junction contained 7 bases not matched to a gene. Looked up from germline, CDR1 is MGHDK and CDR2 is SYGVNS.

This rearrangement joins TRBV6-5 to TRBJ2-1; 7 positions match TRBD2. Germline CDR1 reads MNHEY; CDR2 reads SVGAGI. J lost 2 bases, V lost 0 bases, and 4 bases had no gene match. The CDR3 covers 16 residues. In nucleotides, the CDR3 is TGTGCCAGCAGTTACTCGCCTAGCGGTCCCTACAATGAGCAGTTCTTC. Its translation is CASSYSPSGPYNEQFF.

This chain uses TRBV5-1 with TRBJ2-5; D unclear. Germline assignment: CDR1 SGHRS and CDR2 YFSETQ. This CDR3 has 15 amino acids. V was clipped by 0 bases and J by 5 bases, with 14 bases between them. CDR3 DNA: TGCGCCAGCAGCTTGGGTGGCCGTCTTAGCGAGACCCAGTACTTC. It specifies CASSLGGRLSETQYF.

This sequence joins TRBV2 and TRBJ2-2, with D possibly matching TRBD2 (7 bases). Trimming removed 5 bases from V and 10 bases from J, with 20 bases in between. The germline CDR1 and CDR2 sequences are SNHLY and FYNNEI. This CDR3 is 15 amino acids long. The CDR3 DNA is TGTGCCAGCAGTAGGGGGGGCAGGGCGCCCGAGGAGCTGTTTTTT. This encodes CASSRGGRAPEELFF.

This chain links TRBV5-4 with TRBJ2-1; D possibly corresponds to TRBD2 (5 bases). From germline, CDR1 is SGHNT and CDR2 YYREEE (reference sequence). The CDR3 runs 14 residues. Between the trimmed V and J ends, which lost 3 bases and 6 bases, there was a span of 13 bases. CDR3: CASSSGESVNEQFF. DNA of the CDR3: TGTGCCAGCAGCTCCGGGGAGAGTGTCAATGAGCAGTTCTTC.